This T cell receptor (beta chain) was sequenced in a study of blood T cell repertoires in COVID-19. About the study: Italy, Spain and the United States were the sources of the convalescent and acute COVID-19 samples.

Trimming removed 6 bases from V and 7 bases from J, with 15 bases in between. The CDR3 spans 13 residues. Method: immunoSEQ multiplex PCR; TCRdb's copy keeps in-frame clones and lacks some. The repertoire consists of a few hundred thousand clones, with approximately 88% occurring once and the leading ten covering 9.5% to 13%. Sequencing used peripheral blood. J is TRBJ1-1 and V is TRBV12-3 or TRBV12-4; possible D gene TRBD1, 6 bases. The receptor was isolated from a woman in her 70s with COVID-19, enrolled during active disease. Here the CDR3 reads CASSTDRNFEAFF. Written as DNA, the CDR3 is TGTGCCAGCAGCACAGACAGGAATTTTGAAGCTTTCTTT.